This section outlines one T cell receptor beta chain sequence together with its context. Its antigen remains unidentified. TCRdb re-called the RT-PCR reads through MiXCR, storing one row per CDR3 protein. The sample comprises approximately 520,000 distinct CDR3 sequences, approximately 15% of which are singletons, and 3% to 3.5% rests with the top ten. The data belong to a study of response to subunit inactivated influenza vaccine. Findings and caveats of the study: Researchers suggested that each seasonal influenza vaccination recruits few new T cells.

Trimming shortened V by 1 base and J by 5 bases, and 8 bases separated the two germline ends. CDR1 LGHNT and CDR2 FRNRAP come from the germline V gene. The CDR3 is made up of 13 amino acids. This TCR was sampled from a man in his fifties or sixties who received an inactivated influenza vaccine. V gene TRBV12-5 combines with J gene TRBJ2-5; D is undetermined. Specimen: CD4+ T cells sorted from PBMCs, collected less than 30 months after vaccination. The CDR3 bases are TGTGCTAGTGGTTTGGCCTACGGGGAGACCCAGTACTTC. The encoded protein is CASGLAYGETQYF.